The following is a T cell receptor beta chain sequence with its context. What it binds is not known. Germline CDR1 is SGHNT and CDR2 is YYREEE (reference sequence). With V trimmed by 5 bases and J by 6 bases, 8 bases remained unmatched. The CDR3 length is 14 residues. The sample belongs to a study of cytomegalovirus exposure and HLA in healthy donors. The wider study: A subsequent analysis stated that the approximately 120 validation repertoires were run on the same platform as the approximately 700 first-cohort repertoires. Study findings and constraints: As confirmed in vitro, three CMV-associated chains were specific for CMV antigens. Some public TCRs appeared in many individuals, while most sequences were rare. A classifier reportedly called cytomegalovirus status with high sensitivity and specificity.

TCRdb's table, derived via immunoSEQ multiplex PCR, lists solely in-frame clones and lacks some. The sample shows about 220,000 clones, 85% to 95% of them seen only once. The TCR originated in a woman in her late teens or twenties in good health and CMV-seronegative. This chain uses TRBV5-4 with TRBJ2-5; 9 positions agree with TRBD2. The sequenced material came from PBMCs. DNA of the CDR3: TGTGCCAGCAGAATGCTAGCGGGGAGAAAGACCCAGTACTTC. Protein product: CASRMLAGRKTQYF.